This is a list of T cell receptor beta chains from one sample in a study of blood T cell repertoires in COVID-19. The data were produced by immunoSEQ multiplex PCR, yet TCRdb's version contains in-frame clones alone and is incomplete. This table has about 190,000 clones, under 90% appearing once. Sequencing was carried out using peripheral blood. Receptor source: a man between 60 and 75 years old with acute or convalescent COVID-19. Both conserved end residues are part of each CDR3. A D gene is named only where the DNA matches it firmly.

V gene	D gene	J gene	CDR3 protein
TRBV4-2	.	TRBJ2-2	CASSQDVSGPGSNTGELFF
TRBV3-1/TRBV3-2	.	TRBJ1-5	CASSQGGSNQPQHF
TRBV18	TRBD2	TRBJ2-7	CASSPSSGRTYEQYF
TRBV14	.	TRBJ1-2	CASSQDRTAIYTF
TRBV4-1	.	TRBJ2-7	CASSQGTGTHEQYF
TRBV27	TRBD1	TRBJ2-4	CASSPLWAGTGKNIQYF
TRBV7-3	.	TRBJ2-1	CASSLGRGIYNEQFF
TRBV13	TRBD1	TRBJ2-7	CASSARTGGTYEQYF
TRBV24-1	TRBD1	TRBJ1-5	CATGGEQPQHF
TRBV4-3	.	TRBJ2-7	CASSQGSVTYEQYF
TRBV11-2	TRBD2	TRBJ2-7	CASSLRAGFGTSGSYEQYF
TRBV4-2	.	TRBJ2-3	CASSLRSTDTQYF
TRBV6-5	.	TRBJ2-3	CASRMGDIGTDTQYF
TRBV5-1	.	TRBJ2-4	CASSVEGSDIQYF
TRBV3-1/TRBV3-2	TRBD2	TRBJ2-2	CASSQGGTSRAGELFF
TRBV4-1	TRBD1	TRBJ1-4	CASSPDRGRGEKLFF
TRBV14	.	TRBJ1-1	CASSAFTYTEAFF
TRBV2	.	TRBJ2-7	CASRTLTEASYEQYF
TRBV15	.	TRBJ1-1	CATSRGRQYTEAFF
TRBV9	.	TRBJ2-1	CASSSGLIQRNEQFF
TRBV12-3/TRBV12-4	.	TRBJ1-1	CASSRGAATEAFF
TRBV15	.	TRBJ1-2	CATSTRDTYGYTF